The present TCR beta chain was sequenced within a study of OX40 agonist ivuxolimab in advanced cancers. Overall study findings and caveats: CD8+ T cells showed, on average, more clonal expansion than CD4+ cells.

Produced via immunoSEQ multiplex PCR; TCRdb's table is partial and in-frame only. This sample yields roughly 88,000 clones, of which around 87% are seen a single time; roughly 4% belongs to the top ten. This clone was seen once. The antigen is not known. This CDR3 has 14 amino acids. CDR1 is SNHLY and CDR2 is FYNNEI in the germline V gene. V gave up 7 bases and J gave up 4 bases, with 13 bases separating them. Baseline, cycle 4 day 1, and cycle 7 day 1 were the blood sampling points. The sequence was collected from an adult with an advanced solid tumor such as melanoma, head and neck, liver or kidney cancer. The source was CD4+ or CD8+ T cells sorted from blood, collected in a trial of the OX40 agonist ivuxolimab. V is TRBV2 and J is TRBJ1-4, with D possibly TRBD1 on 5 matching bases. The CDR3 bases are TGTGCCAGCATGCTGACAGTCAATAATGAAAAACTGTTTTTT. Its protein is CASMLTVNNEKLFF.